The 29 T cell receptor beta chains given below trace back to one sample, sequenced in a study of blood T cell repertoires in COVID-19. Data came from immunoSEQ multiplex PCR; TCRdb stores just in-frame clones and leaves some out. The sample holds 200,000 to 250,000 clones, 80% seen once. Input material: PBMCs or T cells enriched from blood (not recorded which). These receptors were collected from a young man with acute COVID-19.

The chain recombines TRBV27 with TRBJ2-4; D is perhaps TRBD1 (7 bases). CDR1 MNHEY and CDR2 SMNVEV come from the germline V gene (reference sequence). V was clipped by 5 bases and J by 11 bases, with 16 bases between them. CDR3 length equals 13 residues. DNA of the CDR3: TGTGCCAGCAGTCCGGACAGGTGGAGGGTTCAGTACTTC. Its translation: CASSPDRWRVQYF.

This chain connects TRBV12-3 or TRBV12-4 to TRBJ1-2; D is uncertain. V was cut by 4 bases and J by 0 bases, with 6 bases left in between. This CDR3 is built from 13 residues. CDR3 sequence reads: CASSSPANYGYTF. As DNA, the CDR3 is TGTGCCAGCAGTTCCCCAGCTAACTATGGCTACACCTTC.

The chain employs TRBV2 and TRBJ2-3, with 8 bases fitting TRBD1. The CDR3 contains 15 residues. After removal of 2 bases from V and 2 bases from J, the junction contained 3 bases not matched to a gene. In germline, CDR1 is SNHLY, CDR2 FYNNEI. CDR3 nucleotide sequence: TGTGCCAGCAGTGAAACGGGACAGGTCACAGATACGCAGTATTTT. Translated: CASSETGQVTDTQYF. The variable domain in full, completed from reference TRBV2 and TRBJ2-3, reads EPEVTQTPSHQVTQMGQEVILRCVPISNHLYFYWYRQILGQKVEFLVSFYNNEISEKSEIFDDQFSVERPDGSNFTLKIRSTKLEDSAMYFCASSETGQVTDTQYFGPGTRLTVL.

The chain joins TRBV10-3 to TRBJ2-7; unclear D gene. V was pared by 11 bases and J by 6 bases, with 17 bases between. Germline V lookup: CDR1 ENHRY, CDR2 SYGVKD. This CDR3 spans 12 amino acids. For the CDR3, the DNA is TGTGCCTCCAGGCCATCCGGAAGCGAGCAGTACTTC. Translated: CASRPSGSEQYF.

The chain carries TRBV5-4 and TRBJ2-7; 7 bases match TRBD1. The CDR3 is 14 amino acids. V was clipped by 3 bases and J by 2 bases; unmatched bases: 5. CDR1 is SGHNT and CDR2 is YYREEE in the germline V gene (reference sequence). The CDR3 protein is CASSSRQGTYEQYF. CDR3 coding DNA: TGTGCCAGCAGCTCACGACAGGGCACCTACGAGCAGTACTTC.

V is TRBV27 and J is TRBJ2-5; TRBD1 matches 7 bases. Germline CDR1 and CDR2: MNHEY and SMNVEV (reference sequence). The CDR3 covers 15 residues. V lost 6 bases, J lost 1 base, and 8 bases stayed unmatched. CDR3 sequence (DNA): TGTGCCAGCAGCACAGGGGCGTTCGTCCAAGAGACCCAGTACTTC. Translation gives CASSTGAFVQETQYF.

This rearrangement joins TRBV9 to TRBJ1-1; D is unresolved. Germline CDR1 is SGDLS and CDR2 is YYNGEE. The CDR3 spans 16 residues. V was shortened by 1 base and J by 0 bases, with 13 bases between the two germline ends. The CDR3 bases are TGTGCCAGCAGCGTATTTGCGGGCCCGCTGAACACTGAAGCTTTCTTT. Translated: CASSVFAGPLNTEAFF.

The chain is built from TRBV28 and TRBJ1-2; no clear D. V lost 10 bases, J lost 0 bases, and 18 bases lay in between. This CDR3 has 15 amino acids. Per the germline V gene, CDR1 is MDHEN and CDR2 is SYDVKM. CDR3 loop: CATTSEGSSNYGYTF. In DNA, the CDR3 is TGTGCCACGACATCGGAGGGCAGTTCTAACTATGGCTACACCTTC.

The chain employs TRBV19 and TRBJ1-1, with 9 positions matching TRBD1. In germline, CDR1 is LNHDA, CDR2 SQIVND (reference sequence). The CDR3 runs 15 residues. V shed 1 base, J shed 1 base, and the junction held 1 base outside the gene matches. CDR3 protein: CASSIVTGGNTEAFF. In nucleotides, the CDR3 is TGTGCCAGTAGTATAGTGACAGGGGGGAACACTGAAGCTTTCTTT.

J is TRBJ1-2 and V is TRBV27; D remains unclear. Trimming shortened V by 3 bases and J by 3 bases, and 11 bases separated the two germline ends. Germline-derived CDR1 and CDR2 are MNHEY and SMNVEV (reference sequence). The CDR3 totals 14 residues. Written as DNA, the CDR3 is TGTGCCAGCAGTTTTGGAGTCCCTGACTATGGCTACACCTTC. This codes for CASSFGVPDYGYTF.

This clone was recorded a few times. CDR3 nucleotide sequence: TGTGCCAGCAGCTTAGAGGCAGGGATCTATGGCTACACCTTC. Translated: CASSLEAGIYGYTF. The chain employs TRBV11-2 and TRBJ1-2, with D possibly being TRBD1 (5 bases). Germline V gene lookup returns CDR1 SGHAT and CDR2 FQNNGV. The CDR3 is made up of 14 amino acids. V shed 0 bases and J shed 4 bases, with 9 bases lying between them.

As concerns this clone: Other DNA variants within this sample encode the same CDR3. V gene TRBV2 combines with J gene TRBJ1-3; 7 nucleotides agree with TRBD1. The CDR3 contains 14 residues. CDR1 and CDR2 (germline): SNHLY, FYNNEI. With 6 bases clipped from V and 2 bases from J, the junction kept 4 bases outside the gene matches. CDR3 coding DNA: TGTGCCAGCAGAGCCGGGACAGCTGGAAACACCATATATTTT. Protein: CASRAGTAGNTIYF. The variable domain in full, completed from reference TRBV2 and TRBJ1-3, reads EPEVTQTPSHQVTQMGQEVILRCVPISNHLYFYWYRQILGQKVEFLVSFYNNEISEKSEIFDDQFSVERPDGSNFTLKIRSTKLEDSAMYFCASRAGTAGNTIYFGEGSWLTVV.

This chain connects TRBV2 to TRBJ1-1; TRBD1 agrees at 8 bases. This CDR3 has 13 residues. With V trimmed by 9 bases and J by 1 base, 4 bases remained unmatched. The germline V gene has CDR1 SNHLY and CDR2 FYNNEI. CDR3 bases: TGTGCCAGAGGGACAGGAAGGAACACTGAAGCTTTCTTT. Its translation: CARGTGRNTEAFF.

This rearrangement joins TRBV5-5 to TRBJ2-6; 7 nucleotides agree with TRBD1. The CDR3 consists of 19 residues. The germline V gene has CDR1 SGHKS and CDR2 YYEKEE (reference sequence). Trimming removed 4 bases from V and 0 bases from J; junction bases left unmatched: 13. The CDR3 loop is CASSTLLVDRVSGANVLTF. The CDR3 DNA follows: TGTGCCAGCAGCACCCTTCTAGTCGACAGGGTCTCTGGGGCCAACGTCCTGACTTTC.

The count of this clone is one. Different DNA sequences within this sample yield the same CDR3. The gene calls are TRBV28 and TRBJ1-2; D not resolved. V gave up 2 bases and J gave up 0 bases, with 7 bases separating them. The germline gives CDR1 MDHEN, CDR2 SYDVKM. CDR3 length equals 14 residues. In nucleotides, the CDR3 is TGTGCCAGCAGTTTAGGGCCGGCTAACTATGGCTACACCTTC. It codes for CASSLGPANYGYTF.

The gene calls are TRBV2 and TRBJ2-5; 13 nucleotides match TRBD2. The J segment lost 8 bases and the V segment lost 7 bases, leaving 10 bases of the junction unmatched. The germline CDR1 and CDR2 sequences are SNHLY and FYNNEI. The CDR3 is made up of 15 amino acids. In nucleotides, the CDR3 is TGTGCCAGCACCGCTCGGACTAGCGGGGGTTTTACCCAGTACTTC. Translating it yields CASTARTSGGFTQYF.

The chain combines TRBV12-3 or TRBV12-4 with TRBJ2-7; D is ambiguous. The V and J ends lost 1 base and 3 bases respectively, with 7 bases between them. This CDR3 has 13 amino acids. CDR3 sequence (DNA): TGTGCCAGCAGTTTAGGCGGAGACTACGAGCAGTACTTC. The encoded protein is CASSLGGDYEQYF.

The rearrangement uses TRBV2 and TRBJ2-7; the match to TRBD1 covers 10 bases. The CDR3 covers 14 residues. The V gene's germline CDR1 is SNHLY and CDR2 FYNNEI. V trimming: 6 bases; J trimming: 6 bases; junction bases outside the gene matches: 8. The CDR3 DNA sequence: TGTGCCAGCAGCCAGGACAGGGGGAACGGCGAGCAGTACTTC. This encodes CASSQDRGNGEQYF.

The chain recombines TRBV9 with TRBJ1-5; D not certain. Between the trimmed V and J ends, which lost 4 bases and 7 bases, there was a span of 15 bases. The germline CDR1 and CDR2 sequences are SGDLS and YYNGEE. The CDR3 has 14 residues. CDR3 sequence: CASSSEGGGQPQHF. The CDR3 region has the DNA TGTGCCAGCAGCTCAGAGGGTGGCGGGCAGCCCCAGCATTTT. The full variable domain, with the rest looked up from reference TRBV9 and TRBJ1-5, is DSGVTQTPKHLITATGQRVTLRCSPRSGDLSVYWYQQSLDQGLQFLIQYYNGEERAKGNILERFSAQQFPDLHSELNLSSLELGDSALYFCASSSEGGGQPQHFGDGTRLSIL.

This chain connects TRBV2 to TRBJ2-7; D is possibly TRBD1 (5 bases). This CDR3 has 15 residues. Trimming shortened V by 2 bases and J by 4 bases, and 15 bases separated the two germline ends. In germline, CDR1 is SNHLY, CDR2 FYNNEI. DNA for the CDR3: TGTGCCAGCAGTGAAAGTGTTCGGACACAATACGAGCAGTACTTC. This encodes CASSESVRTQYEQYF.

In this sample, this clone turned up once. This rearrangement joins TRBV6-4 to TRBJ2-7; 8 positions agree with TRBD1. After removal of 2 bases from V and 0 bases from J, the junction contained 15 bases not matched to a gene. The CDR3 is 19 amino acids. The V gene's germline CDR1 is MRHNA and CDR2 SNTAGT. The DNA of the CDR3 is TGTGCCAGCAGTGACCCCCGGGACAGGCACAGATCCCACTCCTACGAGCAGTACTTC. Translating gives CASSDPRDRHRSHSYEQYF.

V is TRBV11-1 and J is TRBJ1-2; no clear D. In germline, CDR1 is SGHAT, CDR2 FQDESV (reference sequence). This CDR3 has 16 amino acids. Trimming stripped 0 bases from V and 4 bases from J, with 15 bases between. The DNA for the CDR3 is TGTGCCAGCAGCTTAGCGGTTACGGGTTCCCTCTATGGCTACACCTTC. Protein: CASSLAVTGSLYGYTF.

This clone has just one count. The genes are TRBV5-4 and TRBJ2-5, with 10 bases fitting TRBD2. Trimming cost V 1 base and J 2 bases; bases outside gene matches: 2. From germline, CDR1 is SGHNT and CDR2 YYREEE (reference sequence). The CDR3 totals 15 residues. The CDR3 DNA follows: TGTGCCAGCAGCTTGCCTAGCGGGGGACAAGAGACCCAGTACTTC. This translates into CASSLPSGGQETQYF.

This clone came up once. The chain is built from TRBV9 and TRBJ2-7, with D tentatively TRBD1 (5 bases). The CDR3 has 15 amino acids. V lost 0 bases and J lost 6, with 16 bases in between. Germline CDR1 is SGDLS and CDR2 is YYNGEE. The DNA for the CDR3 is TGTGCCAGCAGCGTAGGAGGCCAGCTTGGGGCCGAGCAGTACTTC. Encoded protein: CASSVGGQLGAEQYF.

V is TRBV7-2 and J is TRBJ1-2, with D possibly matching TRBD1 (6 bases). Trimming removed 0 bases from V and 7 bases from J, with 12 bases in between. Looked up from germline, CDR1 is SGHTA and CDR2 is FQGNSA. The CDR3 totals 14 residues. The CDR3 DNA is TGTGCCAGCAGCTTAGCGGGGCCAGGGGCTGGCTACACCTTC. This translates into CASSLAGPGAGYTF. Filled out from reference TRBV7-2 and TRBJ1-2, the complete variable domain reads GAGVSQSPSNKVTEKGKDVELRCDPISGHTALYWYRQSLGQGLEFLIYFQGNSAPDKSGLPSDRFSAERTGGSVSTLTIQRTQQEDSAVYLCASSLAGPGAGYTFGSGTRLTVV.

The V call is TRBV30, the J call TRBJ2-7, with a tentative D call TRBD1 (5 bases). The length of the CDR3 is 12 residues. Per the germline V gene, CDR1 is GTSNPN and CDR2 is SVGIG (reference sequence). Trimming removed 3 bases at V and 4 bases at J, with 10 bases between. CDR3 coding DNA: TGTGCCTGGAGAAGGGGCGCTTACGAGCAGTACTTC. It yields the protein CAWRRGAYEQYF.

The chain combines TRBV28 with TRBJ2-2, with D possibly TRBD2 on 5 matching bases. V was pared by 7 bases and J by 7 bases, with 10 bases between. The CDR3 spans 12 residues. Germline V gene sequence: CDR1 MDHEN, CDR2 SYDVKM. The DNA of the CDR3 is TGTGCCAGCAAAGACGAGGGCGGGGAGCTGTTTTTT. Translating it yields CASKDEGGELFF.

The genes are TRBV7-9 and TRBJ2-4; TRBD1 is a possible D gene (5 bases). Germline assignment: CDR1 SEHNR and CDR2 FQNEAQ (reference sequence). The CDR3 has 16 amino acids. The germline V and J ends were trimmed by 4 bases and 3 bases, with 16 bases remaining between them. This CDR3 reads CASSSTGPQDKNIQYF. CDR3 DNA sequence: TGTGCCAGCAGCTCTACCGGCCCACAGGACAAAAACATTCAGTACTTC.

This chain uses TRBV7-2 with TRBJ1-6; 7 nucleotides agree with TRBD1. J was trimmed by 9 bases and V by 3 bases; bases with no gene match: 5. CDR3 size: 14 residues. CDR1 is SGHTA and CDR2 is FQGNSA in the germline V gene. The CDR3 DNA reads as TGTGCCAGCAGCTTCAGACAGGGCCTTTCACCCCTCCACTTT. It encodes CASSFRQGLSPLHF. Full variable domain (remainder filled in from reference TRBV7-2 and TRBJ1-6): GAGVSQSPSNKVTEKGKDVELRCDPISGHTALYWYRQSLGQGLEFLIYFQGNSAPDKSGLPSDRFSAERTGGSVSTLTIQRTQQEDSAVYLCASSFRQGLSPLHFGNGTRLTVT.